This T cell receptor beta chain is drawn from a study of early T cells in non-severe SARS-CoV-2 infection (dated by TCRdb to the early 2020s). For the study in its entirety: TCR sequencing used bulk RNA from unsorted whole blood, so alpha and beta chains could not be paired. What the research found in general, with its limitations: VDJdb matching was skewed toward anti-spike CD8 responses and likely underestimated virus-specific expansions by missing private and CD4 specificities.

This clonotype was found many times. Its antigen specificity is not known. Nothing much larger sits one base from this clone, and base qualities are not available. Set within a cohort of healthcare workers in London, UK, this nested case-control study involved weekly PCR testing of nasopharyngeal swabs along with blood sampling. Healthcare workers were recruited between 23 and 31 March 2020, during the week of the UK lockdown, and were followed weekly for up to roughly 15 weeks. Receptor amplification or capture employed 5' RACE. Sequencing was performed on a NextSeq 500. In the TCR library protocol, unique molecular identifiers were attached to individual cDNA molecules to correct for PCR bias and sequencing error. TCR alpha and beta chains were both sequenced, and the abundances of alpha and beta sequences in each sample were closely correlated with each other. The authors' pipeline ran thus. Decombinator V4 was used to annotate the V gene, J gene and CDR3 of the TCR sequences. TCRs were defined as expanded if a significant change between any two time points was detected under a Poisson model with p below 0.0001. Abundances of TCRs were expressed as counts per million after normalisation to the total number of TCRs sequenced in each sample. MAIT TCRs were defined by TRAV1-2 paired with TRAJ12, TRAJ20 or TRAJ33, and iNKT TCRs by TRAV10 paired with TRAJ18. VDJdb, accessed on 1 November 2021, was searched for TCRs annotated for CMV, EBV and SARS-CoV-2, and TCRs annotated for more than one antigen were excluded. TCRdb reanalyzed the raw reads on its own, using fastp at Q25 for trimming and MiXCR for clone calling, and kept in-frame beta chains. Every CDR3 protein is listed once, alongside the most common genes and DNA of its rows. These V and J calls rely on TCRdb rather than the paper's analysis. For this sample the table gives roughly 66,000 distinct CDR3 sequences, of which approximately 8.3% were detected only once. Roughly 3.2% of the sample is held by the ten biggest clonotypes.

The CDR3 sequence holds 15 residues, the cysteine and phenylalanine included. Of the read, only the CDR3 DNA is kept; its 45 bases are in frame from base 1. CDR1 and CDR2, per the germline V gene, are ENHRY and SYGVKD. V gives up 6 bases and J gives up 0 bases, and the segment between their germline ends measures 13 bases. The clonotype originates from an adult who was a healthcare worker with PCR-confirmed SARS-CoV-2 infection or an uninfected control (not recorded which). The chain uses TRBV10-3 and TRBJ2-3; the D call is possibly TRBD1 or TRBD2, each sharing 5 bases. The source material was whole blood. The nucleotide sequence is given as TGTGCCATCAGCCTTGGGGACCTTAGCACAGATACGCAGTATTTT. Protein translation: CAISLGDLSTDTQYF.